Listed here are 13 T cell receptor beta chains from one sample, sequenced in a study of post-analysis software for immune sequencing data. Study-wide results and limits: The study found TRBV5-6, TRBV5-1 and TRBV20-1 among five TRBV segments more frequent in patients than controls.

These receptors lack a known antigen. Unique-molecular-identifier-tagged TCR beta cDNA libraries were used. TCRdb independently ran MiXCR on the PCR reads; one entry per CDR3 protein. The table lists fewer than 900,000 distinct CDR3 sequences, 40% to 55% of them singletons. The sequenced sample was blood. These receptors originate from a girl under 18 with multiple sclerosis.

The chain is built from TRBV4-2 and TRBJ1-4, with D unresolved. CDR1 LGHNA and CDR2 YNFKEQ come from the germline V gene. Deletions cut 1 base from V and 7 bases from J, with 7 bases between. The CDR3 consists of 13 residues. The CDR3 reads CASSQVGVEKLFF. The CDR3 DNA reads as TGTGCCAGCAGCCAAGTCGGGGTTGAAAAACTGTTTTTT.

The chain is built from TRBV5-1 and TRBJ2-5; D gene uncertain. The DNA end lines up better with TRBJ2-7; the J call may be wrong. The germline V gene has CDR1 SGHRS and CDR2 YFSETQ. The CDR3 has 13 residues. The CDR3 spells CASRESVGSEQYF. Here the CDR3 DNA reads TGCGCCAGCAGGGAATCGGTGGGTTCCGAGCAGTACTTC.

The sample holds a few counts of this clonotype. The rearrangement links TRBV10-3 to TRBJ2-1; D is unclear. V lost 4 bases, J lost 8 bases, and 6 bases lay in between. The length of the CDR3 is 11 residues. The V gene's germline CDR1 is ENHRY and CDR2 SYGVKD. This CDR3 reads CAISAVHEQFF. DNA of the CDR3: TGTGCCATCAGTGCGGTCCATGAGCAGTTCTTC.

The chain recombines TRBV20-1 with TRBJ2-5; weak D call: TRBD2 (5 bases). The V end was cut by 6 bases, the J end by 5 bases, with 16 bases between. The CDR3 covers 13 residues. CDR1 is DFQATT, CDR2 SNEGSKA, per germline (reference sequence). The CDR3 region is CSAAPAPGETQYF. The DNA of the CDR3 is TGCAGTGCAGCCCCCGCGCCGGGGGAGACCCAGTACTTC.

The chain uses TRBV5-5 and TRBJ2-2, with unresolved D. This CDR3 has 17 amino acids. Germline lookup yields CDR1 SGHKS and CDR2 YYEKEE (reference sequence). V was trimmed by 4 bases and J by 4 bases, leaving 20 bases between them. The CDR3 DNA reads as TGTGCCAGCAGCCAAAACCCGGCACGCCTAGGCACCGGGGAGCTGTTTTTT. Translation gives CASSQNPARLGTGELFF.

This chain uses TRBV20-1 with TRBJ2-4; TRBD1 is a possible D gene (5 bases). There are 17 residues in the CDR3. In germline, CDR1 is DFQATT, CDR2 SNEGSKA (reference sequence). V was shortened by 1 base and J by 0 bases, with 16 bases between the two germline ends. The CDR3, as DNA: TGCAGTGCTAGAGCCGAGACAGATATACTAGCCAAAAACATTCAGTACTTC. It translates to CSARAETDILAKNIQYF.

The chain carries TRBV24-1 and TRBJ1-5; no clear D gene. CDR1 and CDR2 (germline): KGHDR, SFDVKD. The V gene lost 2 bases and the J gene lost 1 base, with 2 bases spanning the gap. The CDR3 runs to 13 residues. This CDR3 is CATSDSSNQPQHF. Written as DNA, the CDR3 is TGTGCCACCAGTGATTCAAGCAATCAGCCCCAGCATTTT.

This clonotype occurred a few times. This rearrangement joins TRBV18 to TRBJ2-7; D is perhaps TRBD1 (5 bases). CDR1 is KGHSH, CDR2 LQKENI, per germline. This CDR3 spans 13 amino acids. V lost 5 bases and J lost 0, with 8 bases in between. The CDR3 here is CASSSDNSYEQYF. The CDR3 DNA reads as TGTGCCAGCTCATCGGACAACTCCTACGAGCAGTACTTC.

This chain connects TRBV13 to TRBJ1-6; D unresolved. The V end lost 0 bases, the J end lost 7 bases, and 7 bases lay between the germline ends. Per the germline V gene, CDR1 is PRHDT and CDR2 is FYEKMQ (reference sequence). The CDR3 has 14 residues. CDR3 in DNA: TGTGCCAGCAGCTTAGGCCGGGCAAATTCACCCCTCCACTTT. It translates to CASSLGRANSPLHF.

The chain is built from TRBV7-2 and TRBJ2-7, with TRBD2 matching over 9 bases. In germline, CDR1 is SGHTA, CDR2 FQGNSA. J was trimmed by 0 bases and V by 2 bases; bases with no gene match: 5. The CDR3 is 16 residues long. The chain's CDR3 is CASSLRAGGSSYEQYF. For the CDR3, the DNA is TGTGCCAGCAGCTTACGGGCGGGAGGGAGCTCCTACGAGCAGTACTTC.

This clonotype was observed a few times. This chain joins TRBV20-1 and TRBJ2-3; 7 nucleotides agree with TRBD2. Looked up from germline, CDR1 is DFQATT and CDR2 is SNEGSKA (reference sequence). The V and J ends lost 1 base and 8 bases, in that order; junction bases with no gene match: 12. The CDR3 is 15 amino acids. In DNA, the CDR3 is TGCAGTGCTAGAGCCCCGGGACTAACAAAGGGTACGCAGTATTTT. This codes for CSARAPGLTKGTQYF.

V is TRBV20-1 and J is TRBJ2-2; D remains ambiguous. Trimming cost V 2 bases and J 4 bases, with 5 bases left between them. This CDR3 contains 12 residues. Germline CDR1 and CDR2: DFQATT and SNEGSKA (reference sequence). CDR3 in amino acids: CSARFVTGELFF. For the CDR3, the DNA is TGCAGTGCTAGATTTGTCACCGGGGAGCTGTTTTTT.

This clonotype occurred many times. The chain carries TRBV9 and TRBJ2-3, with D possibly being TRBD1 or TRBD2 (5 bases each). Per germline, CDR1 SGDLS and CDR2 YYNGEE. The CDR3 is 13 residues long. Trimming shortened V by 5 bases and J by 1 base, and 8 bases separated the two germline ends. Written as DNA, the CDR3 is TGTGCCAGCAGTGTGGGGGGCACAGATACGCAGTATTTT. Amino acid sequence: CASSVGGTDTQYF.